Listed here are 21 T cell receptor beta chains from one sample, sequenced in a study of T cell responses to AZD1222 COVID-19 vaccine. Generated by immunoSEQ multiplex PCR, the TCRdb table keeps only in-frame clones and is missing some. The sample shows tens of thousands of clones, roughly 90% of them seen only once. Sequenced material: peripheral blood, taken on day 0 of AZD1222 vaccination. These receptors all come from an adult in good health.

V gene TRBV28 combines with J gene TRBJ1-5; D call uncertain. Trimming removed 3 bases at V and 1 base at J, with 4 bases between. Germline CDR1 MDHEN, CDR2 SYDVKM. The CDR3 contains 13 residues. Here the CDR3 DNA reads TGTGCCAGCAGTTTTCGGAGCAATCAGCCCCAGCATTTT. Protein sequence: CASSFRSNQPQHF.

The chain couples TRBV25-1 to TRBJ2-3, with TRBD2 identical over 11 bases. V gave up 5 bases and J gave up 5 bases; unmatched junction bases: 6. The CDR3 is 15 residues long. Per the germline V gene, CDR1 is MGHDK and CDR2 is SYGVNS. CDR3 in amino acids: CASSLPGTSGDTQYF. The CDR3 DNA sequence: TGTGCCAGCAGTTTACCCGGGACTAGCGGAGATACGCAGTATTTT.

This clone was found once. The rearrangement uses TRBV27 and TRBJ2-7; TRBD2 agrees at 8 bases. The CDR3 contains 17 residues. V gave up 6 bases and J gave up 2 bases; unmatched junction bases: 15. Germline CDR1 MNHEY, CDR2 SMNVEV (reference sequence). CDR3 amino acids: CASSPTPGVAGTYEQYF. The CDR3 DNA reads as TGTGCCAGCAGCCCTACCCCGGGGGTAGCGGGGACCTACGAGCAGTACTTC.

This clone was picked up one time. The chain links TRBV5-5 to TRBJ1-5; weak D call: TRBD1 (5 bases). Germline loops: CDR1 SGHKS, CDR2 YYEKEE (reference sequence). The CDR3 covers 13 residues. Deletions cut 7 bases from V and 3 bases from J, with 11 bases between. The CDR3 sequence: CASQPGFNQPQHF. The CDR3 nucleotides are TGTGCCAGCCAACCAGGGTTCAATCAGCCCCAGCATTTT. The full variable domain, completed using reference TRBV5-5 and TRBJ1-5, is DAGVTQSPTHLIKTRGQQVTLRCSPISGHKSVSWYQQVLGQGPQFIFQYYEKEERGRGNFPDRFSARQFPNYSSELNVNALLLGDSALYLCASQPGFNQPQHFGDGTRLSIL.

The chain joins TRBV19 to TRBJ1-1; D perhaps matches TRBD1 (5 bases). V was pared by 6 bases and J by 0 bases, with 8 bases between. There are 13 residues in the CDR3. CDR1 and CDR2 (germline): LNHDA, SQIVND (reference sequence). DNA of the CDR3: TGTGCCAGTAGGACACAGGTGAACACTGAAGCTTTCTTT. Amino acid sequence: CASRTQVNTEAFF.

This clone was counted once. The J gene is TRBJ1-6, the V gene TRBV9; D not resolved. The CDR3 has 15 amino acids. From germline, CDR1 is SGDLS and CDR2 YYNGEE. The ends were cut back, 0 bases at V and 7 bases at J, with 11 bases in the middle. This CDR3 is CASSVEPGGNSPLHF. The DNA of the CDR3 is TGTGCCAGCAGCGTAGAGCCAGGAGGAAATTCACCCCTCCACTTT. The full variable domain, completed using reference TRBV9 and TRBJ1-6, is DSGVTQTPKHLITATGQRVTLRCSPRSGDLSVYWYQQSLDQGLQFLIQYYNGEERAKGNILERFSAQQFPDLHSELNLSSLELGDSALYFCASSVEPGGNSPLHFGNGTRLTVT.

V usage is TRBV28 and J usage is TRBJ2-3, with D perhaps matching TRBD2 (6 bases). The germline gives CDR1 MDHEN, CDR2 SYDVKM. The CDR3 sequence is 13 residues long. Trimming cost V 8 bases and J 4 bases, with 13 bases left between them. The CDR3 region has the DNA TGTGCCAGCCGAACTAGCTTACCAGATACGCAGTATTTT. Its protein is CASRTSLPDTQYF.

CDR3 loop: CASSLAPDFKETQYF. CDR3 bases: TGTGCCAGCAGCTTAGCTCCGGACTTTAAAGAGACCCAGTACTTC. The J gene is TRBJ2-5, the V gene TRBV7-6; a possible D gene is TRBD2 (5 bases). CDR1 is SGHVS, CDR2 FNYEAQ, per germline. Between the trimmed V and J ends, which lost 0 bases and 3 bases, there was a span of 11 bases. The CDR3 spans 15 residues.

The chain employs TRBV25-1 and TRBJ2-5, with D perhaps assigned TRBD1 or TRBD2 (5 bases each). Between the trimmed V and J ends, which lost 4 bases and 1 base, there was a span of 10 bases. Germline V gene lookup returns CDR1 MGHDK and CDR2 SYGVNS. This CDR3 comprises 14 residues. Written as DNA, the CDR3 is TGTGCCAGCAGTGTCCCAGGGACCCAAGAGACCCAGTACTTC. This codes for CASSVPGTQETQYF.

This clone has just one count. The V gene is TRBV11-3, the J gene TRBJ2-3; D remains ambiguous. V was shortened by 5 bases and J by 6 bases, with 15 bases between the two germline ends. The length of the CDR3 is 14 residues. The germline gives CDR1 SGHNT, CDR2 YENEEA. The CDR3 spells CASSRRLGSDTQYF. The CDR3 DNA sequence: TGTGCCAGCAGCCGCCGCTTAGGGTCCGATACGCAGTATTTT.

J is TRBJ1-1 and V is TRBV5-5; D gene ambiguous. Trimming stripped 0 bases from V and 1 base from J, with 7 bases between. Germline V CDR1 and CDR2: SGHKS, YYEKEE (reference sequence). The CDR3 consists of 14 residues. The CDR3, as DNA: TGTGCCAGCAGCTTGGGACGGTGGAACACTGAAGCTTTCTTT. Its protein is CASSLGRWNTEAFF.

The count of this clone is one. This sequence joins TRBV27 and TRBJ2-7, with 11 bases that match TRBD1. The V gene end was trimmed by 6 bases and the J gene end by 3 bases; junction bases not matched to a gene: 16. There are 18 residues in the CDR3. The V gene's germline CDR1 is MNHEY and CDR2 SMNVEV (reference sequence). CDR3 protein: CASRSGTGGFWRNYEQYF. The CDR3 DNA reads TGTGCCAGCAGGTCCGGGACAGGGGGATTTTGGAGGAACTACGAGCAGTACTTC.

The J gene is TRBJ1-1, the V gene TRBV9; 7 nucleotides line up with TRBD1. Germline values: CDR1 SGDLS, CDR2 YYNGEE. The junction had 5 bases not matched to a gene; V was cut back by 0 bases and J by 0 bases. This CDR3 has 16 residues. In DNA, the CDR3 is TGTGCCAGCAGCGTAGGGGGACAGCTCATGAACACTGAAGCTTTCTTT. Translated, it gives CASSVGGQLMNTEAFF.

V is TRBV4-1 and J is TRBJ2-1; a possible D gene is TRBD1 (5 bases). Germline CDR1 reads MGHRA; CDR2 reads YSYEKL. There are 13 residues in the CDR3. The germline V and J ends were trimmed by 4 bases and 7 bases, with 11 bases remaining between them. The CDR3 DNA is TGCGCCAGCAGCCCGACAGTACGGAATGAGCAGTTCTTC. The encoded protein is CASSPTVRNEQFF.

In this sample, this clone turned up once. This chain links TRBV2 with TRBJ1-2; D call uncertain. The CDR3 extends over 12 amino acids. Germline values: CDR1 SNHLY, CDR2 FYNNEI. The V end was cut by 2 bases, the J end by 8 bases, with 9 bases between. CDR3 bases: TGTGCCAGCAGTGAAATTTCGAGGGGCTACACCTTC. It specifies CASSEISRGYTF.

This clone was detected once. The chain is built from TRBV12-3 or TRBV12-4 and TRBJ1-1; D unresolved. The CDR3 loop spans 13 amino acids. Between the trimmed V and J ends, which lost 1 base and 0 bases, there was a span of 3 bases. The CDR3 nucleotides read TGTGCCAGCAGTTTAGAAGTGAACACTGAAGCTTTCTTT. Translated, it gives CASSLEVNTEAFF.

The chain carries TRBV18 and TRBJ2-1, with 7 positions matching TRBD1. The CDR3 spans 15 residues. Trimming took 3 bases from V and 3 from J; bases not matched to a gene: 5. Germline loops: CDR1 KGHSH, CDR2 LQKENI. The CDR3 region is CASSPAQGFYNEQFF. DNA for the CDR3: TGTGCCAGCTCACCGGCACAGGGGTTCTACAATGAGCAGTTCTTC.

The CDR3 DNA reads as TGTGCCAGCTGGAGGGGCTCGGGAAACACCATATATTTT. Its translation is CASWRGSGNTIYF. The genes are TRBV28 and TRBJ1-3; weak D call: TRBD1 (5 bases). V lost 8 bases and J lost 4, with 12 bases in between. Germline loops: CDR1 MDHEN, CDR2 SYDVKM. CDR3 length: 13 residues.

The rearrangement uses TRBV6-2 or TRBV6-3 and TRBJ1-6; D gene uncertain. Germline V lookup: CDR1 MNHEY, CDR2 SVGEGT. V lost 5 bases and J lost 5, with 16 bases in between. The CDR3 totals 16 residues. In DNA, the CDR3 is TGTGCCAGCAGTCCCCCTGGGCGGAGGGATAATTCACCCCTCCACTTT. Its translation: CASSPPGRRDNSPLHF.

In DNA, the CDR3 is TGCAGCGTTGGGTTGACGTTCACCGGGGAGCTGTTTTTT. Residues: CSVGLTFTGELFF. The V call is TRBV29-1, the J call TRBJ2-2; D gene uncertain. Trimming removed 4 bases at V and 4 bases at J, with 10 bases between. The CDR3 has 13 residues. The germline V gene encodes CDR1 SQVTM and CDR2 ANQGSEA.

The J gene is TRBJ1-1, the V gene TRBV3-1 (or the pseudogene TRBV3-2); no reliable D call. The V end lost 3 bases, the J end lost 0 bases, and 8 bases lay between the germline ends. Germline CDR1 reads LGHDT; CDR2 reads YNNKEL (reference sequence). The CDR3 extends over 14 amino acids. The CDR3 coding sequence is TGTGCCAGCAGCCAGTTTTACATGAACACTGAAGCTTTCTTT. Protein sequence: CASSQFYMNTEAFF.